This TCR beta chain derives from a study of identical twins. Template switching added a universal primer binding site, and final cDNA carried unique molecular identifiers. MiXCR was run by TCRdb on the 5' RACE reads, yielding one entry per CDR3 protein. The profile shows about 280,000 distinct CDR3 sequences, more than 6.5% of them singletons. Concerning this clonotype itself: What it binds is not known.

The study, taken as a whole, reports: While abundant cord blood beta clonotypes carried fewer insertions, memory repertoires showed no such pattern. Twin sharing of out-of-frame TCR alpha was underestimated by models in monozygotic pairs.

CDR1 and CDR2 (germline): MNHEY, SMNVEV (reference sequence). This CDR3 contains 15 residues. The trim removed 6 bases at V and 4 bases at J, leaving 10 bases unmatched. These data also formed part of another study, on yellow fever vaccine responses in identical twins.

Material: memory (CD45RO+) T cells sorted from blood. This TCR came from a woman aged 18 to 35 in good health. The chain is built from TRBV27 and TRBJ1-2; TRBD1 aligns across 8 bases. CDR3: CASSPTGGYIYGYTF. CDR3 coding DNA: TGTGCCAGCAGCCCAACAGGGGGTTACATCTATGGCTACACCTTC.